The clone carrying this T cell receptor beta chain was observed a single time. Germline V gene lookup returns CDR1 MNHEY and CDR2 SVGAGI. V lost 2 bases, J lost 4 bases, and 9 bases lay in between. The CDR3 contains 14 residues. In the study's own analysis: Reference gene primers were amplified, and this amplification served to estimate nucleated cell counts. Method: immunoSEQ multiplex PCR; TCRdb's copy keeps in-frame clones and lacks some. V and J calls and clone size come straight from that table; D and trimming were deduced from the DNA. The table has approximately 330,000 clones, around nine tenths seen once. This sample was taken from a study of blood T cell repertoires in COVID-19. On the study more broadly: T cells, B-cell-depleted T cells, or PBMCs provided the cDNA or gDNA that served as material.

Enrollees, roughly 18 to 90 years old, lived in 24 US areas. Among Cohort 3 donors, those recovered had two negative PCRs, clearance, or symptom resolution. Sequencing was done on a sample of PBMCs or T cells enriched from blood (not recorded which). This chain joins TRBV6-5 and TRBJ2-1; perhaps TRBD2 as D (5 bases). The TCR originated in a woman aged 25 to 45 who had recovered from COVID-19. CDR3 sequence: CASSYRTPYNEQFF. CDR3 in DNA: TGTGCCAGCAGTTACCGGACTCCGTACAATGAGCAGTTCTTC.